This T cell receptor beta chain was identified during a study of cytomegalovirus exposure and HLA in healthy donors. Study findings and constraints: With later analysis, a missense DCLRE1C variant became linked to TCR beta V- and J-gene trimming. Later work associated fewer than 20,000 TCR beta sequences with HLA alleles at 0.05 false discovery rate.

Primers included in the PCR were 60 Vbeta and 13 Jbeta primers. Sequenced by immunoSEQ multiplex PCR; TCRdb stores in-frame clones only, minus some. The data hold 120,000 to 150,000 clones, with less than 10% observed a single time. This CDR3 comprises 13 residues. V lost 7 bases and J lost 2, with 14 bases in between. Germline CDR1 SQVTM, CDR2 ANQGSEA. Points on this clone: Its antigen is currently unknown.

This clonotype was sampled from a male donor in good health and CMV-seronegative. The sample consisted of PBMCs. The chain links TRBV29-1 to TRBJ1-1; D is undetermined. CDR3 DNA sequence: TGCAGCGCAAAGAGGGAGGGTAACACTGAAGCTTTCTTT. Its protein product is CSAKREGNTEAFF.